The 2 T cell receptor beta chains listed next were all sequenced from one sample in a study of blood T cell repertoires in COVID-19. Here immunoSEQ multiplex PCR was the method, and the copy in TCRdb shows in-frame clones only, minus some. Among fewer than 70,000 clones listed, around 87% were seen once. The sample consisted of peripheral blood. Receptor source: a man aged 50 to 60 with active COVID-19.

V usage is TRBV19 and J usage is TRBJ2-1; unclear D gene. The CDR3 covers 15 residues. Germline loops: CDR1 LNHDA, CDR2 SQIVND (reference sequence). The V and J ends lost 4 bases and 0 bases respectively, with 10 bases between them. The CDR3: CASSKDPNSYNEQFF. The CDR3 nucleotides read TGTGCCAGTAGTAAAGACCCAAACTCCTACAATGAGCAGTTCTTC.

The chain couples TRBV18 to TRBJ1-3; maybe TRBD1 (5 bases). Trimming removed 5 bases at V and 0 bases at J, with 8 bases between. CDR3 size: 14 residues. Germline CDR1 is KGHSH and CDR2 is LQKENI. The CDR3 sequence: CASSTQGSGNTIYF. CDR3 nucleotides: TGTGCCAGCTCAACTCAGGGCTCTGGAAACACCATATATTTT. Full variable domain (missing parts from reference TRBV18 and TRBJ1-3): NAGVMQNPRHLVRRRGQEARLRCSPMKGHSHVYWYRQLPEEGLKFMVYLQKENIIDESGMPKERFSAEFPKEGPSILRIQQVVRGDSAAYFCASSTQGSGNTIYFGEGSWLTVV.